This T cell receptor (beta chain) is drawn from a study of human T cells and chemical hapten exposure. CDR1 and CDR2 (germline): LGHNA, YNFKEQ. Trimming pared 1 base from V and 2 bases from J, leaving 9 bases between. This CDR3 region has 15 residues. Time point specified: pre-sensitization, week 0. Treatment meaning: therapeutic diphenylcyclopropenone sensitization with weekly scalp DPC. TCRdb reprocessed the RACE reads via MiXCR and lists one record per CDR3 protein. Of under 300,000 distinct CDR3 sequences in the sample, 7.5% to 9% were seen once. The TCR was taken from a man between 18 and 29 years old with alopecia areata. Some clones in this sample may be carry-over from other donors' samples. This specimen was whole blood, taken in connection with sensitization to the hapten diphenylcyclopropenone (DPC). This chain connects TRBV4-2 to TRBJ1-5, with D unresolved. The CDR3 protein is CASSQGGSGNQPQHF. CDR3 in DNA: TGTGCCAGCAGCCAAGGAGGTAGTGGCAATCAGCCCCAGCATTTT.